This T cell receptor beta chain appears in the sequencing data of a study of blood T cell repertoires in COVID-19. Study summary: Sites in the United States, Italy and Spain provided acute and convalescent COVID-19 samples. The cDNA or gDNA used as material had been derived from T cells, B-cell-depleted T cells, or PBMCs.

In the source study's methods: Estimation of nucleated cell counts relied on the amplification of reference gene primers. The table came from immunoSEQ multiplex PCR; TCRdb's copy has only in-frame clones and leaves some out. V and J calls plus clone size are reproduced from that table; the DNA served to infer D and trimming. This table has about 490,000 clones, 70% to 90% appearing once. V was pared by 3 bases and J by 4 bases, with 10 bases between. CDR3 size: 13 residues. Germline CDR1 is SGDLS and CDR2 is YYNGEE. V and J are TRBV9 and TRBJ1-2; D is undetermined. This sequence originates from a human donor in a cohort sampled during active COVID-19. Sequenced input: peripheral blood. As DNA, the CDR3 is TGTGCCAGCAGCGCCGAGCCCGCCTATGGCTACACCTTC. It codes for CASSAEPAYGYTF. Together with reference TRBV9 and TRBJ1-2, the CDR3 gives the full variable domain: DSGVTQTPKHLITATGQRVTLRCSPRSGDLSVYWYQQSLDQGLQFLIQYYNGEERAKGNILERFSAQQFPDLHSELNLSSLELGDSALYFCASSAEPAYGYTFGSGTRLTVV.